The clone carrying this T cell receptor (beta chain) has a handful of counts. No antigen is known for it. The data originate from a study of cytotoxic CD8 clonotypes in ibrutinib-treated CLL. General study findings and limits: Public clonotypes, rarely seen, contracted or held steady on treatment.

Sequenced by immunoSEQ multiplex PCR; TCRdb stores in-frame clones only, minus some. This table has around 50,000 clones, approximately 52% appearing once. The V gene lost 1 base and the J gene lost 3 bases, with 13 bases spanning the gap. The CDR3 length is 15 residues. CDR1 MDHEN and CDR2 SYDVKM come from the germline V gene. Material: PBMCs, obtained after 24 months of ibrutinib treatment. The chain links TRBV28 to TRBJ2-7; tentatively, D is TRBD1 (6 bases). The TCR sequence derives from a human donor with chronic lymphocytic leukemia. CDR3 DNA: TGTGCCAGCAGTTTATTGTCAGGGGCGGGCTACGAGCAGTACTTC. Amino acid sequence: CASSLLSGAGYEQYF.